These 25 T cell receptor beta chains originate from one sample sequenced in a study of CD8 T cells in ankylosing spondylitis. TCRdb re-called the 5' RACE reads through MiXCR, storing one row per CDR3 protein. The data show about 42,000 distinct CDR3 sequences, roughly 2.5% seen once. Sequencing was done on a sample of blood, either unsorted or a sorted T cell fraction (not recorded which). The origin of the receptors is a male donor with ankylosing spondylitis or in good health (not recorded which).

This clonotype was observed many times. The chain combines TRBV9 with TRBJ2-3, with D perhaps being TRBD1 or TRBD2 (5 bases each). V was pared by 5 bases and J by 1 base, with 11 bases between. Germline loops: CDR1 SGDLS, CDR2 YYNGEE. The CDR3 totals 14 residues. The CDR3 protein is CASRLLGGTDTQYF. In DNA form, the CDR3 reads TGTGCCAGCAGGCTTTTGGGGGGCACAGATACGCAGTATTTT. The full variable domain, completed using reference TRBV9 and TRBJ2-3, is DSGVTQTPKHLITATGQRVTLRCSPRSGDLSVYWYQQSLDQGLQFLIQYYNGEERAKGNILERFSAQQFPDLHSELNLSSLELGDSALYFCASRLLGGTDTQYFGPGTRLTVL.

This clonotype was picked up many times. The J gene is TRBJ1-2, the V gene TRBV9, with TRBD1 matching over 7 bases. This CDR3 is built from 14 residues. V gave up 4 bases and J gave up 6 bases; unmatched junction bases: 9. The germline CDR1 and CDR2 sequences are SGDLS and YYNGEE. The CDR3 nucleotides are TGTGCCAGCAGCCCCAATATAGGGACAGATGGCTACACCTTC. Its protein is CASSPNIGTDGYTF.

This clonotype came up many times. This chain connects TRBV9 to TRBJ2-3; D might be TRBD2 (5 bases). The germline V and J ends were trimmed by 0 bases and 1 base, with 12 bases remaining between them. Germline V lookup: CDR1 SGDLS, CDR2 YYNGEE. The CDR3 runs to 16 residues. CDR3 DNA sequence: TGTGCCAGCAGCGTAGAAATGGCGAGGGGCACAGATACGCAGTATTTT. It translates to CASSVEMARGTDTQYF.

This clonotype was found many times. The chain has TRBV9 and TRBJ2-1, with D unresolved. V was clipped by 0 bases and J by 6 bases, with 16 bases between them. Germline assignment: CDR1 SGDLS and CDR2 YYNGEE. There are 16 residues in the CDR3. The CDR3: CASSVGATTWGNEQFF. The CDR3 region has the DNA TGTGCCAGCAGCGTAGGTGCTACCACTTGGGGCAATGAGCAGTTCTTC.

The sample holds many counts of this clonotype. The chain joins TRBV9 to TRBJ2-1; D is uncertain. Germline CDR1 and CDR2: SGDLS and YYNGEE. This CDR3 region has 12 residues. The germline V and J ends were trimmed by 3 bases and 10 bases, with 11 bases remaining between them. The CDR3 sequence: CASSADPLEQFF. CDR3 DNA: TGTGCCAGCAGCGCGGACCCTCTGGAGCAGTTCTTC.

This clonotype was recorded many times. The chain recombines TRBV9 with TRBJ1-3; D is uncertain. Germline V gene sequence: CDR1 SGDLS, CDR2 YYNGEE. The CDR3 runs 14 residues. With 1 base removed from V and 0 bases from J, the gap between germline ends came to 5 bases. The CDR3 DNA is TGTGCCAGCAGCGTACAAAGCTCTGGAAACACCATATATTTT. It encodes CASSVQSSGNTIYF.

This clonotype was seen at least ten times. This sequence joins TRBV9 and TRBJ1-2; D may be TRBD1 (5 bases). V was shortened by 3 bases and J by 3 bases, with 12 bases between the two germline ends. Germline V CDR1 and CDR2: SGDLS, YYNGEE. The CDR3 has 14 amino acids. This CDR3 reads CASSASGAYYGYTF. CDR3 DNA sequence: TGTGCCAGCAGCGCCTCCGGGGCCTACTATGGCTACACCTTC.

This clonotype was counted many times. The V and J genes are TRBV9 and TRBJ2-1, with D perhaps being TRBD1 or TRBD2 (7 bases each). Trimming removed 6 bases at V and 1 base at J, with 14 bases between. The germline V gene has CDR1 SGDLS and CDR2 YYNGEE. This CDR3 is 15 amino acids long. CDR3 sequence (DNA): TGTGCCAGCACCTCAGGGGGGGGGTCCTACAATGAGCAGTTCTTC. Translation gives CASTSGGGSYNEQFF. The full variable domain, in which reference TRBV9 and TRBJ2-1 provide the parts outside the CDR3, is DSGVTQTPKHLITATGQRVTLRCSPRSGDLSVYWYQQSLDQGLQFLIQYYNGEERAKGNILERFSAQQFPDLHSELNLSSLELGDSALYFCASTSGGGSYNEQFFGPGTRLTVL.

This clonotype was found many times. V gene TRBV9 combines with J gene TRBJ2-3; the match to TRBD2 covers 9 bases. The J segment lost 2 bases and the V segment lost 3 bases, leaving 13 bases of the junction unmatched. CDR1 SGDLS and CDR2 YYNGEE come from the germline V gene. The CDR3 has 18 amino acids. The CDR3 spells CASSAPRGAGGFTDTQYF. The CDR3 coding sequence is TGTGCCAGCAGCGCACCCCGGGGTGCGGGGGGGTTCACAGATACGCAGTATTTT. The whole variable domain, remainder taken from reference TRBV9 and TRBJ2-3, is DSGVTQTPKHLITATGQRVTLRCSPRSGDLSVYWYQQSLDQGLQFLIQYYNGEERAKGNILERFSAQQFPDLHSELNLSSLELGDSALYFCASSAPRGAGGFTDTQYFGPGTRLTVL.

This clonotype occurred many times. J is TRBJ2-2 and V is TRBV9; 8 bases line up with TRBD2. The CDR3 extends over 15 amino acids. From germline, CDR1 is SGDLS and CDR2 YYNGEE. Trimming took 3 bases from V and 6 from J; bases not matched to a gene: 7. The CDR3 DNA sequence: TGTGCCAGCAGCGCGGGACTAGTTTTCGCCGGGGAGCTGTTTTTT. Its protein product is CASSAGLVFAGELFF. The whole variable domain, filled in from reference TRBV9 and TRBJ2-2, reads DSGVTQTPKHLITATGQRVTLRCSPRSGDLSVYWYQQSLDQGLQFLIQYYNGEERAKGNILERFSAQQFPDLHSELNLSSLELGDSALYFCASSAGLVFAGELFFGEGSRLTVL.

This clonotype has a count of ten or more. The rearrangement uses TRBV9 and TRBJ1-2; no definite D call. The CDR3 spans 14 residues. The V end lost 0 bases, the J end lost 3 bases, and 9 bases lay between the germline ends. Germline V gene data show CDR1 as SGDLS and CDR2 as YYNGEE. CDR3: CASSVGGIHYGYTF. CDR3 bases: TGTGCCAGCAGCGTAGGAGGGATCCACTATGGCTACACCTTC.

This clonotype has a count of ten or more. This sequence joins TRBV9 and TRBJ2-7; TRBD1 aligns across 9 bases. V gave up 3 bases and J gave up 3 bases; unmatched junction bases: 4. This CDR3 has 14 amino acids. The V gene's germline CDR1 is SGDLS and CDR2 YYNGEE. DNA for the CDR3: TGTGCCAGCAGCGCGGGGGGACAGGGCTACGAGCAGTACTTC. Protein sequence: CASSAGGQGYEQYF.

This clonotype was observed many times. The rearrangement joins TRBV9 to TRBJ2-5; perhaps TRBD2 as D (5 bases). The CDR3 covers 13 residues. The germline V gene has CDR1 SGDLS and CDR2 YYNGEE. V gave up 0 bases and J gave up 5 bases, with 8 bases separating them. As DNA, the CDR3 is TGTGCCAGCAGCGTAGGGACTGACGAGACCCAGTACTTC. This codes for CASSVGTDETQYF.

Ten or more counts support this clonotype. This chain links TRBV9 with TRBJ1-4; TRBD1 aligns across 7 bases. The V gene end was trimmed by 5 bases and the J gene end by 8 bases; junction bases not matched to a gene: 9. There are 14 residues in the CDR3. CDR1 and CDR2 from the germline V gene are SGDLS and YYNGEE. In DNA, the CDR3 is TGTGCCAGCAGTGAAGGGGGCTTGGGAGAAAAACTGTTTTTT. Translating it yields CASSEGGLGEKLFF. Full variable domain (missing parts from reference TRBV9 and TRBJ1-4): DSGVTQTPKHLITATGQRVTLRCSPRSGDLSVYWYQQSLDQGLQFLIQYYNGEERAKGNILERFSAQQFPDLHSELNLSSLELGDSALYFCASSEGGLGEKLFFGSGTQLSVL.

This clonotype was observed at least ten times. The chain carries TRBV9 and TRBJ2-6; no definite D call. Germline V gene lookup returns CDR1 SGDLS and CDR2 YYNGEE. V lost 3 bases to trimming and J lost 2 bases, with 9 bases between them. The CDR3 length is 15 residues. The CDR3 loop is CASSARPTGANVLTF. CDR3 DNA sequence: TGTGCCAGCAGCGCGAGGCCCACTGGGGCCAACGTCCTGACTTTC. The full variable domain, rest sourced from reference TRBV9 and TRBJ2-6, is DSGVTQTPKHLITATGQRVTLRCSPRSGDLSVYWYQQSLDQGLQFLIQYYNGEERAKGNILERFSAQQFPDLHSELNLSSLELGDSALYFCASSARPTGANVLTFGAGSRLTVL.

This clonotype was found many times. This chain joins TRBV9 and TRBJ2-1; D unresolved. V shed 4 bases and J shed 7 bases, with 12 bases lying between them. This CDR3 has 13 amino acids. CDR1 is SGDLS and CDR2 is YYNGEE in the germline V gene. The CDR3 loop reads CASSSGWGNEQFF. The CDR3, as DNA: TGTGCCAGCAGCAGTGGGTGGGGTAATGAGCAGTTCTTC. Variable domain in full (rest from reference TRBV9 and TRBJ2-1): DSGVTQTPKHLITATGQRVTLRCSPRSGDLSVYWYQQSLDQGLQFLIQYYNGEERAKGNILERFSAQQFPDLHSELNLSSLELGDSALYFCASSSGWGNEQFFGPGTRLTVL.

This clonotype has at least ten counts. This chain joins TRBV9 and TRBJ2-7; 10 bases are a match to TRBD2. The CDR3 extends over 15 amino acids. The junction had 8 bases not matched to a gene; V was cut back by 2 bases and J by 6 bases. In germline, CDR1 is SGDLS, CDR2 YYNGEE. Here the CDR3 DNA reads TGTGCCAGCAGCGTGTCTGGGACTAGCGTGCGCGAGCAGTACTTC. It yields the protein CASSVSGTSVREQYF. The complete variable domain, with remaining parts taken from reference TRBV9 and TRBJ2-7, reads DSGVTQTPKHLITATGQRVTLRCSPRSGDLSVYWYQQSLDQGLQFLIQYYNGEERAKGNILERFSAQQFPDLHSELNLSSLELGDSALYFCASSVSGTSVREQYFGPGTRLTVT.

This clonotype was detected many times. The chain uses TRBV9 and TRBJ2-5; 9 nucleotides align to TRBD1. CDR3 length: 18 residues. Germline CDR1 is SGDLS and CDR2 is YYNGEE. The V segment lost 0 bases and the J segment 2 bases; nucleotides outside the gene matches: 11. The CDR3 DNA sequence: TGTGCCAGCAGCGTAGGAGGGTGGGGGACAGGGCGTCAAGAGACCCAGTACTTC. This sequence encodes CASSVGGWGTGRQETQYF.

This clonotype appeared many times. The V call is TRBV9, the J call TRBJ2-1; TRBD2 aligns across 8 bases. The CDR3 is made up of 16 amino acids. After removal of 0 bases from V and 3 bases from J, the junction contained 5 bases not matched to a gene. Germline V lookup: CDR1 SGDLS, CDR2 YYNGEE. For the CDR3, the DNA is TGTGCCAGCAGCGTAGAGGGTACTAGCGGCTACAATGAGCAGTTCTTC. Amino acid sequence: CASSVEGTSGYNEQFF.

In its sample, this clonotype was seen many times. The chain combines TRBV9 with TRBJ2-1, with TRBD1 matching 7 bases. V dropped 0 bases and J dropped 2; count of bases not matched to a gene: 2. CDR1 is SGDLS, CDR2 YYNGEE, per germline. This CDR3 has 15 amino acids. CDR3 DNA sequence: TGTGCCAGCAGCGTAGACAGGGGAACCTACAATGAGCAGTTCTTC. It encodes CASSVDRGTYNEQFF.

In this sample, this clonotype turned up many times. The V call is TRBV9, the J call TRBJ2-2; perhaps D is TRBD1 or TRBD2 (7 bases each). V lost 0 bases, J lost 5 bases, and 14 bases lay in between. There are 16 residues in the CDR3. CDR1 and CDR2 (germline): SGDLS, YYNGEE. This CDR3 is CASSVAGGGSTGELFF. CDR3 DNA: TGTGCCAGCAGCGTAGCAGGGGGAGGGTCGACCGGGGAGCTGTTTTTT.

There are many counts of this clonotype. The rearrangement links TRBV9 to TRBJ1-1; D remains unclear. V dropped 2 bases and J dropped 0 bases, with 8 bases sitting between them. CDR3 size: 14 residues. CDR1 SGDLS and CDR2 YYNGEE come from the germline V gene. In nucleotides, the CDR3 is TGTGCCAGCAGCGTGAGCGGTCTGAACACTGAAGCTTTCTTT. Amino acid sequence: CASSVSGLNTEAFF.

This clonotype was detected many times. The rearrangement uses TRBV9 and TRBJ2-3; 8 bases agree with TRBD2. CDR1 is SGDLS and CDR2 is YYNGEE in the germline V gene. The CDR3 extends over 18 amino acids. The V gene end was trimmed by 1 base and the J gene end by 4 bases; junction bases not matched to a gene: 14. Here the CDR3 reads CASSVSPGVAGNPDTQYF. For the CDR3, the DNA is TGTGCCAGCAGCGTATCCCCAGGAGTAGCGGGAAACCCAGATACGCAGTATTTT. Drawing the rest from reference TRBV9 and TRBJ2-3, the complete variable domain is DSGVTQTPKHLITATGQRVTLRCSPRSGDLSVYWYQQSLDQGLQFLIQYYNGEERAKGNILERFSAQQFPDLHSELNLSSLELGDSALYFCASSVSPGVAGNPDTQYFGPGTRLTVL.

The genes are TRBV9 and TRBJ2-1, with D hard to call. Per the germline V gene, CDR1 is SGDLS and CDR2 is YYNGEE. V gave up 2 bases and J gave up 6 bases, with 12 bases separating them. This CDR3 spans 14 amino acids. The DNA of the CDR3 is TGTGCCAGCAGCGTGGTCAAGGAATCCAATGAGCAGTTCTTC. Translation: CASSVVKESNEQFF.

The sample holds many counts of this clonotype. In DNA form, the CDR3 reads TGTGCCAGCAGCCGCACGCTGGCGTTAACAGGGGAGACAGATACGCAGTATTTT. Its protein product is CASSRTLALTGETDTQYF. The V gene is TRBV9, the J gene TRBJ2-3; 7 bases fit TRBD1. Germline values: CDR1 SGDLS, CDR2 YYNGEE. J was trimmed by 3 bases and V by 4 bases; bases with no gene match: 17. The CDR3 totals 18 residues. Supplemented by reference TRBV9 and TRBJ2-3, the full variable domain reads DSGVTQTPKHLITATGQRVTLRCSPRSGDLSVYWYQQSLDQGLQFLIQYYNGEERAKGNILERFSAQQFPDLHSELNLSSLELGDSALYFCASSRTLALTGETDTQYFGPGTRLTVL.